This T cell receptor (beta chain) originates from a study of T cell responses to AZD1222 COVID-19 vaccine. The CDR3 is made up of 13 amino acids. From germline, CDR1 is MNHEY and CDR2 SVGAGI. V lost 6 bases, J lost 3 bases, and 9 bases lay in between. TCRdb keeps only in-frame clones here, not all; method: immunoSEQ multiplex PCR. The data show roughly 120,000 clones, 70% to 90% seen once. As for this clone: Its antigen remains unknown.

The study, taken as a whole, reports: The peak T cell response came first, and repertoires were sampled only after it. Spike was spanned by vaccine-associated CD4 TCRs, with dominance at 160-218 and 743-854. In a largely white British group with more females than males, clonal diversity was possibly underestimated.

The TCR originated in an adult in good health. The chain couples TRBV6-5 to TRBJ1-5; D is possibly TRBD1 (5 bases). The specimen comprised peripheral blood, sampled on day 0 of AZD1222 vaccination. CDR3 sequence: CASRTEFNQPQHF. The CDR3 region has the DNA TGTGCCAGCAGGACAGAATTCAATCAGCCCCAGCATTTT.